Below are 17 T cell receptor beta chains sequenced from a single sample in a study of cytomegalovirus exposure and HLA in healthy donors. PCR involved 60 Vbeta and 13 Jbeta primers. The data were produced by immunoSEQ multiplex PCR, yet TCRdb's version contains in-frame clones alone and is incomplete. Of 150,000 to 200,000 clones listed, almost 80% are singletons. Sequenced sample: PBMCs. These receptors were taken from a woman aged 45-59 years in good health and CMV-seropositive.

This clone was counted only a few times. V usage is TRBV19 and J usage is TRBJ2-3; D is unclear. The ends were cut back, 0 bases at V and 10 bases at J, with 11 bases in the middle. Germline V gene data show CDR1 as LNHDA and CDR2 as SQIVND (reference sequence). This CDR3 comprises 13 residues. The CDR3 DNA reads as TGTGCCAGTAGTATAGAAGACGGAGTCTCGCAGTATTTT. It translates to CASSIEDGVSQYF.

The V and J genes are TRBV19 and TRBJ1-1, with D possibly TRBD1 on 5 matching bases. Germline loops: CDR1 LNHDA, CDR2 SQIVND (reference sequence). CDR3 length: 13 residues. V lost 6 bases and J 2 bases, leaving 10 bases between the germline ends. The CDR3 here is CASSSTANTEAFF. CDR3 coding DNA: TGTGCCAGTAGCTCGACAGCAAACACTGAAGCTTTCTTT.

CDR3 in DNA: TGTGCCACGAGCAGCGGGGGCCTAGGAAAGCAGTACTTC. Protein: CATSSGGLGKQYF. V is TRBV6-5 and J is TRBJ2-7, with 8 positions matching TRBD2. Losses at the gene ends were 10 bases for V and 8 bases for J; bases not matched to a gene: 13. There are 13 residues in the CDR3. In germline, CDR1 is MNHEY, CDR2 SVGAGI.

This clone was observed once. The genes are TRBV6-6 and TRBJ1-3; D not certain. V was clipped by 5 bases and J by 0 bases, with 5 bases between them. This CDR3 region has 13 residues. The germline CDR1 and CDR2 sequences are MNHNY and SVGAGI (reference sequence). Here the CDR3 reads CASSMSSGNTIYF. The CDR3, as DNA: TGTGCCAGCAGTATGAGCTCTGGAAACACCATATATTTT.

This clone was seen a few times. The rearrangement uses TRBV5-6 and TRBJ1-4; no clear D. The CDR3 spans 14 residues. The V gene lost 4 bases and the J gene lost 5 bases, with 12 bases spanning the gap. The germline CDR1 and CDR2 sequences are SGHDT and YYEEEE. In DNA form, the CDR3 reads TGTGCCAGCAGCCCATTTGGGCCCAATGAAAAACTGTTTTTT. Protein sequence: CASSPFGPNEKLFF.

The rearrangement joins TRBV13 to TRBJ2-4; 11 nucleotides match TRBD2. The V and J ends lost 4 bases and 6 bases, in that order; junction bases with no gene match: 5. This CDR3 region has 15 residues. Germline CDR1 reads PRHDT; CDR2 reads FYEKMQ (reference sequence). The CDR3 nucleotides read TGTGCCAGCAGCTCCCCCGGGACTAGCGGAAACATTCAGTACTTC. Translation: CASSSPGTSGNIQYF.

The V gene is TRBV11-2, the J gene TRBJ2-7; the match to TRBD2 covers 7 bases. The CDR3 has 12 amino acids. Germline CDR1 is SGHAT and CDR2 is FQNNGV. J was trimmed by 9 bases and V by 7 bases; bases with no gene match: 9. The CDR3 bases are TGTGCCAGCACGCCGGGACTATCGGGGCAGTACTTC. This gives the protein CASTPGLSGQYF.

The chain carries TRBV19 and TRBJ1-2; no clear D gene. Germline CDR1 LNHDA, CDR2 SQIVND (reference sequence). The CDR3 length is 12 residues. Trimming shortened V by 5 bases and J by 6 bases, and 10 bases separated the two germline ends. The CDR3 DNA reads TGTGCCAGTAGTCCCGACTGGCATGGCTACACCTTC. Amino acids: CASSPDWHGYTF.

This clone was seen more than once but under ten times. V gene TRBV19 combines with J gene TRBJ2-6; D gene unclear. V shed 1 base and J shed 4 bases, with 8 bases lying between them. Germline V gives CDR1 LNHDA, CDR2 SQIVND (reference sequence). The CDR3 length is 15 residues. DNA for the CDR3: TGTGCCAGTAGTATAGTCCCGGTAGGGGCCAACGTCCTGACTTTC. Its translation: CASSIVPVGANVLTF.

This clone was counted a few times. The CDR3, as DNA: TGTGCCAGCATTCGAACAGGGGGAGGTCAGCCCCAGCATTTT. The encoded protein is CASIRTGGGQPQHF. V is TRBV28 and J is TRBJ1-5, with 8 bases lining up with TRBD1. This CDR3 region has 14 residues. Per the germline V gene, CDR1 is MDHEN and CDR2 is SYDVKM. The V segment lost 7 bases and the J segment 6 bases; nucleotides outside the gene matches: 8.

J is TRBJ2-4 and V is TRBV6-5; D unclear. Trimming removed 0 bases at V and 1 base at J, with 7 bases between. The CDR3 runs to 15 residues. Germline values: CDR1 MNHEY, CDR2 SVGAGI. The CDR3 is CASSYSRVAKNIQYF. In nucleotides, the CDR3 is TGTGCCAGCAGTTACTCTCGGGTGGCCAAAAACATTCAGTACTTC.

As DNA, the CDR3 is TGTGCCAGCAATAGACAGGCAGGGGAAAAACTGTTTTTT. Translated: CASNRQAGEKLFF. V and J are TRBV2 and TRBJ1-4; perhaps TRBD1 as D (6 bases). Per germline, CDR1 SNHLY and CDR2 FYNNEI. This CDR3 contains 13 residues. Trimming stripped 7 bases from V and 8 bases from J, with 14 bases between.

This clone appeared once. The chain employs TRBV9 and TRBJ2-3; 7 nucleotides line up with TRBD1. The germline CDR1 and CDR2 sequences are SGDLS and YYNGEE. Trimming cost V 1 base and J 0 bases; bases outside gene matches: 2. The length of the CDR3 is 15 residues. The CDR3 DNA reads as TGTGCCAGCAGCGTATTGACAGGGAGCACAGATACGCAGTATTTT. Translated: CASSVLTGSTDTQYF.

This chain uses TRBV30 with TRBJ2-4; 7 nucleotides align to TRBD1. Germline loops: CDR1 GTSNPN, CDR2 SVGIG (reference sequence). The CDR3 is 14 residues long. Germline trimming cut 3 bases from V and 8 bases from J; bases unmatched to any gene: 10. CDR3 sequence: CAWSATGRRDIQYF. The CDR3 DNA reads TGTGCCTGGAGCGCGACAGGGCGTCGCGACATTCAGTACTTC.

The chain has TRBV6-1 and TRBJ1-2; D ambiguous. The CDR3 spans 12 residues. Trimming cost V 7 bases and J 2 bases, with 8 bases left between them. Germline V gene sequence: CDR1 MNHNS, CDR2 SASEGT. CDR3 residues: CASTYQNYGYTF. Here the CDR3 DNA reads TGTGCCAGCACATACCAGAACTATGGCTACACCTTC.

This chain connects TRBV15 to TRBJ2-1, with D maybe TRBD2 (5 bases). In germline, CDR1 is LNHNV, CDR2 YYDKDF (reference sequence). V lost 3 bases and J lost 6, with 6 bases in between. CDR3 length: 12 amino acids. CDR3 protein: CATSRDSNEQFF. In DNA, the CDR3 is TGTGCCACCAGCAGGGACTCCAATGAGCAGTTCTTC.

This rearrangement joins TRBV5-1 to TRBJ2-7; TRBD1 is a possible D gene (5 bases). V was trimmed by 0 bases and J by 7 bases, leaving 14 bases between them. Germline V lookup: CDR1 SGHRS, CDR2 YFSETQ. The CDR3 totals 14 residues. The CDR3 DNA sequence: TGCGCCAGCAGCTTGGGGGGCGCGATCACTGAGCAGTACTTC. Protein product: CASSLGGAITEQYF.